This T cell receptor (beta chain) was retrieved from a study of response to subunit inactivated influenza vaccine. From the RT-PCR reads, TCRdb called clonotypes with MiXCR, one entry per CDR3 protein. Here the sample spans 530,000 or so distinct CDR3 sequences, 25% being singletons. This clonotype turned up a few times. What it binds is unknown. Findings of the study overall: Authors suggested few new T cells are recruited by each seasonal influenza vaccination.

The CDR3 is 17 residues long. Trimming removed 3 bases from V and 6 bases from J; junction bases left unmatched: 7. CDR1 SGHTA and CDR2 FQGNSA come from the germline V gene. The chain joins TRBV7-2 to TRBJ2-1, with 14 positions matching TRBD2. This receptor was taken from a man between 50 and 59 years old who received an inactivated influenza vaccine. Sequenced here: CD4+ T cells sorted from PBMCs, sampled about 5 days after vaccination. As DNA, the CDR3 is TGTGCCAGCAGCTTTAGAGGGACTAGCGGGAGTCCCAATGAGCAGTTCTTC. Protein: CASSFRGTSGSPNEQFF.